This TCR beta chain was sequenced for a study of blood T cell repertoires in COVID-19. About the research overall: From the United States, Italy and Spain came samples of acute and convalescent COVID-19.

Study processing details: Amplified reference gene primers provided the basis for estimating nucleated cell counts. Measured with immunoSEQ multiplex PCR; TCRdb has only the in-frame clones, and not every one. V, J and clone size derive from that table, while D and trimming were established from the DNA sequence. This table holds fewer than 250,000 clones, about 82% found once. V dropped 1 base and J dropped 1 base, with 7 bases sitting between them. Germline-derived CDR1 and CDR2 are SGHNT and YENEEA. This CDR3 spans 15 amino acids. Cohorts were assigned according to the clinical history that participants reported.

The receptor's source is a woman in her 50s with acute COVID-19. The genes are TRBV11-3 and TRBJ2-2; D unclear. What was sequenced was PBMCs or T cells enriched from blood (not recorded which). The CDR3 DNA reads TGTGCCAGCAGCTTAGTAGGCGGGAACACCGGGGAGCTGTTTTTT. As protein: CASSLVGGNTGELFF. Drawing the rest from reference TRBV11-3 and TRBJ2-2, the complete variable domain is EAGVVQSPRYKIIEKKQPVAFWCNPISGHNTLYWYLQNLGQGPELLIRYENEEAVDDSQLPKDRFSAERLKGVDSTLKIQPAELGDSAVYLCASSLVGGNTGELFFGEGSRLTVL.